These 10 T cell receptor beta chains share one sample of origin, sequenced in a study of blood T cells in healthy people across ages. It was with a sample-barcoded 5' primer and a J-beta primer mix that a second PCR of roughly 7 to 12 cycles was run. TCRdb re-called the 5' RACE reads through MiXCR, storing one row per CDR3 protein. The repertoire holds approximately 690,000 distinct CDR3 sequences, 40% to 50% seen once, with 30% in the top ten. Sequenced: blood. These receptors originate from a man aged 80 or over in good health.

To note about this clonotype: Being one base from a much bigger clone, this may be a read error. J is TRBJ2-3 and V is TRBV4-1; TRBD2 matches at 7 bases. CDR1 is MGHRA, CDR2 YSYEKL, per germline. This CDR3 is 15 amino acids long. CDR3 bases: TGCGTCAGCAGCCAACTGGGACTAAGTACAGATACGCAGTATTTT. It encodes CVSSQLGLSTDTQYF.

This clonotype was counted between two and nine times. The chain couples TRBV20-1 to TRBJ2-3; 12 nucleotides align to TRBD2. The germline gives CDR1 DFQATT, CDR2 SNEGSKA (reference sequence). Trimming took 5 bases from V and 2 from J; bases not matched to a gene: 5. This CDR3 region has 15 residues. Written as DNA, the CDR3 is TGCAGTGCTCCTCGGACTAGCGGGGCCACAGATACGCAGTATTTT. Protein product: CSAPRTSGATDTQYF.

V gene TRBV10-3 combines with J gene TRBJ1-1, with a weak D call TRBD1 (5 bases). Trimming took off 8 bases at V and 2 bases at J, with 18 bases between the two ends. CDR1 is ENHRY, CDR2 SYGVKD, per germline. CDR3 length equals 15 residues. CDR3 loop: CAIGTAHESNTEAFF. Here the CDR3 DNA reads TGTGCCATCGGGACTGCGCACGAGTCCAACACTGAAGCTTTCTTT.

This clonotype was seen at least ten times. The chain has TRBV4-3 and TRBJ2-6, with TRBD1 matching 10 bases. This CDR3 has 17 amino acids. The V and J ends lost 1 base and 2 bases, in that order; junction bases with no gene match: 2. The germline CDR1 and CDR2 sequences are LGHNA and YSLEER. The CDR3 reads CASSQVGQGTGANVLTF. DNA for the CDR3: TGCGCCAGCAGCCAAGTGGGACAGGGGACTGGGGCCAACGTCCTGACTTTC.

This clonotype was seen a few times. The chain combines TRBV7-9 with TRBJ2-4; D not certain. TRBJ2-5 matches the DNA end more closely, so the J call is doubtful. This CDR3 comprises 11 residues. Germline assignment: CDR1 SEHNR and CDR2 FQNEAQ (reference sequence). The CDR3 reads CASTPQETQYF. The DNA for the CDR3 is TGTGCCAGCACCCCTCAAGAGACCCAGTACTTC.

This clonotype was counted between two and nine times. The chain employs TRBV3-1 and TRBJ1-4; D might be TRBD1 (6 bases). Deletions cut 4 bases from V and 2 bases from J, with 11 bases between. The CDR3 sequence is 15 residues long. Looked up from germline, CDR1 is LGHDT and CDR2 is YNNKEL (reference sequence). This chain's CDR3 is CASSRLGGTNEKLFF. CDR3 in DNA: TGTGCCAGCAGCCGCTTGGGGGGCACTAATGAAAAACTGTTTTTT.

The V call is TRBV7-9, the J call TRBJ2-2, with unresolved D. Trimming took off 3 bases at V and 1 base at J, with 12 bases between the two ends. The germline V gene has CDR1 SEHNR and CDR2 FQNEAQ (reference sequence). The CDR3 length is 16 residues. This CDR3 is CASSLRSGENTGELFF. The CDR3 bases are TGTGCCAGCAGCTTGAGGTCGGGCGAGAACACCGGGGAGCTGTTTTTT.

On this clonotype itself: One end of the junction fails to match germline, which may point to a read error. This rearrangement joins TRBV12-3 or TRBV12-4 to TRBJ2-1; 10 nucleotides match TRBD1. CDR3 size: 15 residues. The DNA of the CDR3 is TGTGCCAGCAGTTCTTCCGGGACAGGGGTTAATGAGCCGTTCTTC. This codes for CASSSSGTGVNEPFF.

This sequence joins TRBV20-1 and TRBJ2-2; TRBD2 is a possible D gene (5 bases). V was trimmed by 7 bases and J by 7 bases, leaving 16 bases between them. CDR3 length: 13 amino acids. Germline lookup yields CDR1 DFQATT and CDR2 SNEGSKA (reference sequence). CDR3 sequence: CSGRSRLGGELFF. As DNA, the CDR3 is TGCAGTGGGAGGTCGCGGCTCGGCGGGGAGCTGTTTTTT.

The chain couples TRBV11-2 to TRBJ2-1; TRBD2 aligns across 7 bases. V lost 4 bases, J lost 0 bases, and 9 bases stayed unmatched. In germline, CDR1 is SGHAT, CDR2 FQNNGV. CDR3 size: 17 residues. Here the CDR3 reads CASSSPTGGSSYNEQFF. In nucleotides, the CDR3 is TGTGCCAGCAGCTCCCCTACCGGGGGGAGCTCCTACAATGAGCAGTTCTTC.